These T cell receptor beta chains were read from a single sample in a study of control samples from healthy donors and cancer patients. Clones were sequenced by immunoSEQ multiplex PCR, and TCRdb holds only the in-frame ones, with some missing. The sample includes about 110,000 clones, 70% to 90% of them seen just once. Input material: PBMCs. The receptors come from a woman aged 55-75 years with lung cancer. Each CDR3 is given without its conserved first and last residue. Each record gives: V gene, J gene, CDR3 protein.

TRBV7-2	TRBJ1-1	ASSLSSGMNTEAF
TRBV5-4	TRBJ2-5	ASSDGTKETQY
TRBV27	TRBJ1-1	ASSFQGTNTEAF
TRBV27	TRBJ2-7	ASRTGTGAYEQY
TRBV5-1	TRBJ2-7	ASSFGGVRGEQY
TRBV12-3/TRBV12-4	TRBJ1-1	ASSPNRATEAF
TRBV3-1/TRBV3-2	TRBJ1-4	ASSQDLEATGRLF
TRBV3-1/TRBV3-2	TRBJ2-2	ASSQIWASGELF
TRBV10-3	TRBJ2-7	AISDSNGRGTYEQY
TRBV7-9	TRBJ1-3	ASSFRRGTHGNTIY
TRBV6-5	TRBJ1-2	ASNRLGTVYGYT
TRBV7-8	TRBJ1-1	ASSPRSRQVIEAF
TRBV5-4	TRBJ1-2	ASSVGQGAYT
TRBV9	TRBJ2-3	ASSILPGLAGSTDTQY
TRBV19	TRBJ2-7	ASSPLAGGDYEQY
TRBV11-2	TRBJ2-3	ASSPQTDTQY
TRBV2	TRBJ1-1	ASIRGDTEAF
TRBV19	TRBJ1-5	ASSPDLASWKYSNQPQH
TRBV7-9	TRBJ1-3	ASSERGPMRNTIY
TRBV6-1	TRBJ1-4	ASSETGYEKLF
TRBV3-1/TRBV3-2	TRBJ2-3	ASSQESLGLGPDTQY
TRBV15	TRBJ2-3	ATSIRLAGPDTQY
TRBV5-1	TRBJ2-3	ASSFQGGTDTQY
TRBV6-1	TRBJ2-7	ASSEQVSYEQY
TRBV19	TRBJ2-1	ASSILGLRDNEQF